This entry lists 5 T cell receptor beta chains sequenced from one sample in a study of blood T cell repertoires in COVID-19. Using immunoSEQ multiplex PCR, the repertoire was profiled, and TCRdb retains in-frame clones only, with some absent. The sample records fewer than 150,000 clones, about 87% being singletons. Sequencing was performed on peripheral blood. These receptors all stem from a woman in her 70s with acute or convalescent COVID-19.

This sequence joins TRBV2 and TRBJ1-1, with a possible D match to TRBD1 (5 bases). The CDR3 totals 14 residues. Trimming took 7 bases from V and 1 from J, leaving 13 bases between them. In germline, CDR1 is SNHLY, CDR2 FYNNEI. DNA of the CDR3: TGTGCCAGCATTCGCGGGGGGTCGAACACTGAAGCTTTCTTT. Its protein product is CASIRGGSNTEAFF.

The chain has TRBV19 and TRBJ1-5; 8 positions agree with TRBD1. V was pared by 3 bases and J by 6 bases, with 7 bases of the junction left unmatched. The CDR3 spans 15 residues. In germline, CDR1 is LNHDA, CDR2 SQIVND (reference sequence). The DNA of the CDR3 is TGTGCCAGTAGTATTGGTAGACAGGGGCCTCAGCCCCAGCATTTT. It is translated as CASSIGRQGPQPQHF. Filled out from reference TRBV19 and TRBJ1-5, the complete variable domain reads DGGITQSPKYLFRKEGQNVTLSCEQNLNHDAMYWYRQDPGQGLRLIYYSQIVNDFQKGDIAEGYSVSREKKESFPLTVTSAQKNPTAFYLCASSIGRQGPQPQHFGDGTRLSIL.

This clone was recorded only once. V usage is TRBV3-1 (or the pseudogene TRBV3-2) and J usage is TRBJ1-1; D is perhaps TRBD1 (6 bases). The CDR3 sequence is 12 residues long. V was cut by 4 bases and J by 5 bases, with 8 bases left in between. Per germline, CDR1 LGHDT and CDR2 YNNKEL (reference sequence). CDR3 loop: CASSLGQTEAFF. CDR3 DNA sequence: TGTGCCAGCAGCCTTGGACAGACTGAAGCTTTCTTT.

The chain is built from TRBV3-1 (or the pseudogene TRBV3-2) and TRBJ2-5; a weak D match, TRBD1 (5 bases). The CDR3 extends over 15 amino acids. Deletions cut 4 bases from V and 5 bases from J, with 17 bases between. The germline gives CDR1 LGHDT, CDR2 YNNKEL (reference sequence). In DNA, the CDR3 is TGTGCCAGCAGCCCTCCTCCCCAGGGTATTGAGACCCAGTACTTC. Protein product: CASSPPPQGIETQYF.

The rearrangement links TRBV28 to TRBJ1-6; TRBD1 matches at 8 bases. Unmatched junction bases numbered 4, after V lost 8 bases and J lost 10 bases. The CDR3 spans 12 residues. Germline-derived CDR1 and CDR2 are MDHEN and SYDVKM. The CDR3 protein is CASQGAGSPLHF. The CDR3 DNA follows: TGTGCCAGCCAGGGGGCTGGCTCACCCCTCCACTTT.